The rows below give T cell receptor beta chains drawn from one sample of a study of technical replicates of blood from a handful of donors. TCRdb's table, derived via immunoSEQ multiplex PCR, lists solely in-frame clones and lacks some. Among some 70,000 clones, around 95% were seen once, and the ten largest hold about 0.22%. Sequenced: T cells isolated from PBMCs. Receptor source: a human donor in good health. The conserved cysteine and the conserved F or W are not part of the CDR3 here. Each record gives: CDR3 protein, V gene, D gene. The D gene is left open where the match is weak.

ASVTVYGYT TRBV21-1 .
ASGVERNQPQH TRBV6-1 .
ASSQTGSGNTIY TRBV9 .
ASSLRASGSTDTQY TRBV5-4 TRBD2
ASSLSPPRGETQY TRBV7-9 .
ASSRRTGNQPQH TRBV6-5 .
ASRKQGSYGYT TRBV6-5 .
AWSAVREKLF TRBV30 .
ASSLFQGGTEAF TRBV27 .
ASSDLSGANEQF TRBV25-1 .